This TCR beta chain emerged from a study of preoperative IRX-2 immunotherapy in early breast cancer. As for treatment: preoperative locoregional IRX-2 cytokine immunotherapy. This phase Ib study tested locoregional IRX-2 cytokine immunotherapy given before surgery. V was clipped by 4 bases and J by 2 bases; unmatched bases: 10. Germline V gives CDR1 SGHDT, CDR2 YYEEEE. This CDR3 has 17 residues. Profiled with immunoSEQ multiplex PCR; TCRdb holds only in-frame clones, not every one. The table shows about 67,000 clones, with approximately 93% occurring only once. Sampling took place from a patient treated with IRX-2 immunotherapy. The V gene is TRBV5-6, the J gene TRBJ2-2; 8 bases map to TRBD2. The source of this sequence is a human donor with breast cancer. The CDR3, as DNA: TGTGCCAGCAGCCCGGCCCCTAGCGGGCCTAACACCGGGGAGCTGTTTTTT. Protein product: CASSPAPSGPNTGELFF.